What follows is one T cell receptor beta chain and its context. Antigen: not known. The ends lost 2 bases at V and 6 bases at J; junction bases unmatched: 4. Germline CDR1 and CDR2: SSHAT and FNYEAQ (reference sequence). This CDR3 contains 15 residues. Tumor tissue was taken before any definitive surgery or chemotherapy was given. TCRdb's copy holds only in-frame clones and misses some; the assay was immunoSEQ multiplex PCR. The sample has about 5,500 clones, around 80% seen once. These data belong to a study of high-grade serous ovarian cancer treatment subgroups. At the level of the study: Each sample yielded on average roughly 8,200 unique TCR beta rearrangements from approximately 15,000 reads.

Broader study findings: CDR1 and CDR2 were left unanalyzed; analyses focused on CDR3. Different patients shared almost no repertoire; same-patient tumors shared about 0.11 to 0.79. TCR clonal relatedness correlated positively with neoantigen level.

The chain couples TRBV7-7 to TRBJ2-1; 10 bases map to TRBD2. The sample consisted of tumor tissue. This clonotype was sampled from a human donor with high-grade serous ovarian cancer. The CDR3 DNA reads TGTGCCAGCAGCTTAACAGCGGGGGGGCCCAATGAGCAGTTCTTC. It specifies CASSLTAGGPNEQFF.